Below are 32 T cell receptor beta chains sequenced from a single sample in a study of blood T cell repertoires in COVID-19. Sequencing used immunoSEQ multiplex PCR; TCRdb keeps in-frame clones, though not all of them. Seen here are around 150,000 clones, 85% observed once, and the top ten hold 3.3%. The sequenced sample consisted of peripheral blood. Every receptor here comes from a human donor with acute or convalescent COVID-19. The donor label of this sample is uncertain.

V and J are TRBV29-1 and TRBJ2-1; 8 positions agree with TRBD2. Trimming took 6 bases from V and 6 from J; bases not matched to a gene: 10. Germline values: CDR1 SQVTM, CDR2 ANQGSEA. The CDR3 spans 14 residues. The CDR3 DNA is TGCAGCGTCTTAAGCGGGGGAGGAACCAATGAGCAGTTCTTC. Its translation is CSVLSGGGTNEQFF.

The rearrangement joins TRBV7-6 to TRBJ2-3; possibly TRBD1 for D (5 bases). The ends were cut back, 3 bases at V and 2 bases at J, with 12 bases in the middle. The CDR3 extends over 15 amino acids. In germline, CDR1 is SGHVS, CDR2 FNYEAQ. The CDR3 reads CASSFSGFHTDTQYF. The CDR3 nucleotides are TGTGCCAGCAGCTTCTCAGGGTTCCACACAGATACGCAGTATTTT. Using reference TRBV7-6 and TRBJ2-3 for the parts outside the CDR3, the full variable domain is GAGVSQSPRYKVTKRGQDVALRCDPISGHVSLYWYRQALGQGPEFLTYFNYEAQQDKSGLPNDRFSAERPEGSISTLTIQRTEQRDSAMYRCASSFSGFHTDTQYFGPGTRLTVL.

The chain is built from TRBV5-5 and TRBJ1-6, with D uncertain. This CDR3 region has 16 residues. V dropped 4 bases and J dropped 8 bases, with 19 bases sitting between them. Germline loops: CDR1 SGHKS, CDR2 YYEKEE (reference sequence). The CDR3 reads CASSPVIALEDSPLHF. CDR3 sequence (DNA): TGTGCCAGCAGCCCGGTTATAGCGTTAGAAGATTCACCCCTCCACTTT.

CDR3 nucleotide sequence: TGTGCCAGCAAGAGGGCAGAACAGAACACTGAAGCTTTCTTT. Translating it yields CASKRAEQNTEAFF. The chain joins TRBV2 to TRBJ1-1; D call uncertain. V lost 7 bases to trimming and J lost 1 base, with 13 bases between them. Germline V lookup: CDR1 SNHLY, CDR2 FYNNEI. This CDR3 has 14 residues.

The rearrangement links TRBV7-8 to TRBJ2-5; tentatively, D is TRBD2 (6 bases). The ends were cut back, 7 bases at V and 3 bases at J, with 21 bases in the middle. The CDR3 spans 16 residues. Germline CDR1 reads SGHVS; CDR2 reads FQNEAQ. CDR3 loop: CASIPAPLADKETQYF. CDR3 nucleotides: TGTGCCAGCATACCTGCCCCTTTAGCGGATAAAGAGACCCAGTACTTC. Drawing the rest from reference TRBV7-8 and TRBJ2-5, the complete variable domain is GAGVSQSPRYKVAKRGQDVALRCDPISGHVSLFWYQQALGQGPEFLTYFQNEAQLDKSGLPSDRFFAERPEGSVSTLKIQRTQQEDSAVYLCASIPAPLADKETQYFGPGTRLLVL.

This chain joins TRBV18 and TRBJ1-6; D may be TRBD1 (5 bases). CDR3 length: 16 residues. In germline, CDR1 is KGHSH, CDR2 LQKENI. V was clipped by 4 bases and J by 8 bases, with 18 bases between them. Written as DNA, the CDR3 is TGTGCCAGCTCACTCCGACAGACCCCCAATGATTCACCCCTCCACTTT. Translation: CASSLRQTPNDSPLHF.

The chain joins TRBV5-1 to TRBJ1-6; 12 nucleotides match TRBD1. CDR1 is SGHRS, CDR2 YFSETQ, per germline. Trimming at V came to 7 bases and at J to 7 bases, leaving 6 bases not matched to a gene. The CDR3 contains 15 residues. This chain's CDR3 is CASGVGQGANSPLHF. CDR3 coding DNA: TGCGCCAGCGGAGTGGGACAGGGGGCAAATTCACCCCTCCACTTT.

V usage is TRBV6-1 and J usage is TRBJ1-6; 7 bases agree with TRBD1. The ends lost 2 bases at V and 9 bases at J; junction bases unmatched: 7. Germline CDR1 reads MNHNS; CDR2 reads SASEGT. CDR3 length: 15 residues. Here the CDR3 reads CASSEQGVFRSPLHF. As DNA, the CDR3 is TGTGCCAGCAGTGAACAGGGGGTTTTTCGTTCACCCCTCCACTTT.

The chain employs TRBV27 and TRBJ1-4; D not resolved. The germline V gene has CDR1 MNHEY and CDR2 SMNVEV (reference sequence). Trimming removed 8 bases from V and 3 bases from J, with 10 bases in between. CDR3 size: 13 residues. The CDR3 bases are TGTGCCAGCGGGAGGTCGGCTAATGAAAAACTGTTTTTT. Translating gives CASGRSANEKLFF.

V gene TRBV19 combines with J gene TRBJ1-2; possibly TRBD1 for D (6 bases). Germline values: CDR1 LNHDA, CDR2 SQIVND (reference sequence). V shed 5 bases and J shed 8 bases, with 15 bases lying between them. This CDR3 spans 13 amino acids. As DNA, the CDR3 is TGTGCCAGTAGTGGAGGACAGATAATCGGCTACACCTTC. Translation gives CASSGGQIIGYTF.

The chain is built from TRBV28 and TRBJ2-3, with 9 bases identical to TRBD2. This CDR3 has 16 residues. From germline, CDR1 is MDHEN and CDR2 SYDVKM. Trimming removed 3 bases from V and 2 bases from J; junction bases left unmatched: 6. CDR3 sequence: CASSFFLAGNTDTQYF. The CDR3 DNA reads TGTGCCAGCAGTTTTTTTCTAGCGGGGAACACAGATACGCAGTATTTT. Supplemented by reference TRBV28 and TRBJ2-3, the full variable domain reads DVKVTQSSRYLVKRTGEKVFLECVQDMDHENMFWYRQDPGLGLRLIYFSYDVKMKEKGDIPEGYSVSREKKERFSLILESASTNQTSMYLCASSFFLAGNTDTQYFGPGTRLTVL.

V gene TRBV10-1 combines with J gene TRBJ1-3; tentatively, D is TRBD1 (6 bases). The CDR3 is 16 amino acids. V was pared by 3 bases and J by 4 bases, with 16 bases between. Germline lookup yields CDR1 WNHNN and CDR2 SYGVQD (reference sequence). CDR3 sequence: CASSEEIGGAGNTIYF. The DNA for the CDR3 is TGCGCCAGCAGTGAAGAGATAGGGGGGGCCGGAAACACCATATATTTT.

This chain joins TRBV7-2 and TRBJ1-3, with no clear D. The CDR3 totals 15 residues. V lost 1 base and J 1 base, leaving 8 bases between the germline ends. The germline V gene has CDR1 SGHTA and CDR2 FQGNSA. CDR3: CASSLENLSGNTIYF. The DNA of the CDR3 is TGTGCCAGCAGCTTAGAGAACTTATCTGGAAACACCATATATTTT.

The rearrangement links TRBV7-3 to TRBJ2-3, with 7 bases identical to TRBD1. Germline CDR1 is SGHTA and CDR2 is FQGTGA. The trim removed 5 bases at V and 3 bases at J, leaving 8 bases unmatched. The CDR3 consists of 15 residues. For the CDR3, the DNA is TGTGCCAGCAGCCCTCAGACAGGGCCGACAGATACGCAGTATTTT. Residues: CASSPQTGPTDTQYF.

The chain joins TRBV7-6 to TRBJ1-5; weak D call: TRBD1 (6 bases). The germline CDR1 and CDR2 sequences are SGHVS and FNYEAQ. Trimming took 1 base from V and 1 from J, leaving 11 bases between them. This CDR3 is 16 amino acids long. The CDR3 bases are TGTGCCAGCAGCTTAGGGACAGAGTCGAGCAATCAGCCCCAGCATTTT. Encoded protein: CASSLGTESSNQPQHF.

The table lists this clone with a count of one. The chain employs TRBV19 and TRBJ2-2, with D perhaps TRBD2 (5 bases). The CDR3 is 14 residues long. CDR1 and CDR2 (germline): LNHDA, SQIVND (reference sequence). Trimming removed 3 bases from V and 7 bases from J, with 12 bases in between. CDR3 sequence: CASSIRGNNGELFF. DNA of the CDR3: TGTGCCAGTAGTATCCGGGGTAATAACGGGGAGCTGTTTTTT.

This clone was found once. The chain is built from TRBV29-1 and TRBJ2-1; 7 positions agree with TRBD1. V was clipped by 7 bases and J by 4 bases; unmatched bases: 7. The CDR3 spans 13 residues. Germline values: CDR1 SQVTM, CDR2 ANQGSEA. CDR3 sequence: CSGDRDLYNEQFF. For the CDR3, the DNA is TGCAGCGGCGACAGGGACCTATACAATGAGCAGTTCTTC.

The rearrangement links TRBV2 to TRBJ2-6; 8 bases map to TRBD2. Germline CDR1 and CDR2: SNHLY and FYNNEI. CDR3 length: 16 residues. Losses at the gene ends were 6 bases for V and 4 bases for J; bases not matched to a gene: 8. The DNA for the CDR3 is TGTGCCAGCAGCCAAGCGGGGGACTCAGGGGCCAACGTCCTGACTTTC. Its translation: CASSQAGDSGANVLTF.

This clone was observed a single time. The chain employs TRBV18 and TRBJ1-2; the D gene is possibly TRBD1 (5 bases). The V end lost 3 bases, the J end lost 2 bases, and 13 bases lay between the germline ends. Germline assignment: CDR1 KGHSH and CDR2 LQKENI. The CDR3 runs 15 residues. CDR3 protein: CASSPGQGINYGYTF. The CDR3 DNA reads as TGTGCCAGCTCACCGGGTCAGGGTATAAACTATGGCTACACCTTC.

This chain connects TRBV28 to TRBJ2-7, with TRBD1 matching 9 bases. Germline loops: CDR1 MDHEN, CDR2 SYDVKM. V trimming: 8 bases; J trimming: 4 bases; junction bases outside the gene matches: 12. This CDR3 is built from 15 residues. This CDR3 reads CASRIMGQGVYEQYF. The CDR3 region has the DNA TGTGCCAGCCGGATAATGGGACAGGGTGTGTACGAGCAGTACTTC.

CDR3 in amino acids: CASSWGDARLNSAFF. DNA of the CDR3: TGTGCCAGCAGTTGGGGCGACGCCCGATTAAACTCAGCTTTCTTT. The chain uses TRBV7-9 and TRBJ1-1, with D possibly being TRBD1 (5 bases). In germline, CDR1 is SEHNR, CDR2 FQNEAQ (reference sequence). V was clipped by 6 bases and J by 10 bases, with 24 bases between them. This CDR3 is built from 15 residues.

The V gene is TRBV5-1, the J gene TRBJ2-1, with 8 bases identical to TRBD1. Germline V gene sequence: CDR1 SGHRS, CDR2 YFSETQ. The CDR3 has 15 residues. The J segment lost 5 bases and the V segment lost 0 bases, leaving 4 bases of the junction unmatched. The CDR3 loop reads CASSLGQGTDNEQFF. For the CDR3, the DNA is TGCGCCAGCAGCTTGGGACAGGGGACGGACAATGAGCAGTTCTTC.

The J gene is TRBJ1-6, the V gene TRBV9, with TRBD1 identical over 9 bases. This CDR3 region has 14 residues. V dropped 3 bases and J dropped 8; count of bases not matched to a gene: 3. Germline loops: CDR1 SGDLS, CDR2 YYNGEE. CDR3 residues: CASSAHRGHSPLHF. CDR3 DNA sequence: TGTGCCAGCAGCGCCCACAGGGGGCATTCACCCCTCCACTTT. The full variable domain, its missing parts supplied by reference TRBV9 and TRBJ1-6, is DSGVTQTPKHLITATGQRVTLRCSPRSGDLSVYWYQQSLDQGLQFLIQYYNGEERAKGNILERFSAQQFPDLHSELNLSSLELGDSALYFCASSAHRGHSPLHFGNGTRLTVT.

This chain uses TRBV6-5 with TRBJ1-3, with 7 bases lining up with TRBD1. The CDR3 consists of 14 residues. CDR1 and CDR2 (germline): MNHEY, SVGAGI. The J segment lost 4 bases and the V segment lost 6 bases, leaving 6 bases of the junction unmatched. CDR3 sequence (DNA): TGTGCCAGCAGACGACAGGGATACGGAAACACCATATATTTT. As protein: CASRRQGYGNTIYF.

The chain is built from TRBV27 and TRBJ1-5, with D unresolved. The V gene's germline CDR1 is MNHEY and CDR2 SMNVEV (reference sequence). Trimming pared 2 bases from V and 6 bases from J, leaving 5 bases between. This CDR3 spans 12 amino acids. CDR3 amino acids: CASSLIGQPQHF. The DNA of the CDR3 is TGTGCCAGCAGTTTAATCGGTCAGCCCCAGCATTTT.

The rearrangement joins TRBV6-4 to TRBJ1-4; TRBD1 is a possible D gene (5 bases). Germline V gives CDR1 MRHNA, CDR2 SNTAGT. Trimming took 7 bases from V and 5 from J, leaving 17 bases between them. The CDR3 sequence is 15 residues long. The CDR3 bases are TGTGCCAGCATTGAACGTGGGGGGTCCAATGAAAAACTGTTTTTT. Translation: CASIERGGSNEKLFF.

The genes are TRBV7-3 and TRBJ2-6; no reliable D call. Trimming cost V 0 bases and J 2 bases, with 8 bases left between them. The germline gives CDR1 SGHTA, CDR2 FQGTGA. The CDR3 covers 16 residues. For the CDR3, the DNA is TGTGCCAGCAGCTTAACGGGCGTGGCTGGGGCCAACGTCCTGACTTTC. Translated: CASSLTGVAGANVLTF.

This clone was counted only a few times. The rearrangement uses TRBV10-2 and TRBJ1-2, with D uncertain. This CDR3 has 12 amino acids. Trimming took 4 bases from V and 5 from J, leaving 8 bases between them. Germline V lookup: CDR1 WSHSY, CDR2 SAAADI. Here the CDR3 DNA reads TGCGCCAGCAGTGGGGAGCGGTATGGCTACACCTTC. It encodes CASSGERYGYTF.

V gene TRBV5-4 combines with J gene TRBJ1-1; D gene uncertain. The CDR3 loop spans 14 amino acids. V was cut by 4 bases and J by 1 base, with 11 bases left in between. The V gene's germline CDR1 is SGHNT and CDR2 YYREEE (reference sequence). The CDR3 here is CASSPGNRNTEAFF. DNA for the CDR3: TGTGCCAGCAGCCCAGGAAATCGGAACACTGAAGCTTTCTTT.

The V call is TRBV4-1, the J call TRBJ1-2; TRBD1 agrees at 12 bases. V gave up 3 bases and J gave up 3 bases; unmatched junction bases: 5. The CDR3 length is 16 residues. Germline V CDR1 and CDR2: MGHRA, YSYEKL. DNA for the CDR3: TGCGCCAGCAGCCATCCCGGGACAGGGGGCCACTATGGCTACACCTTC. It specifies CASSHPGTGGHYGYTF.

Only a few counts were recorded for this clone. One end of the junction is discordant with germline, which a read error may explain. The V call is TRBV6-5, the J call TRBJ1-1, with a tentative D call TRBD1 (5 bases). The CDR3 is 15 residues long. Germline V CDR1 and CDR2: MNHEY, SVGAGI. The CDR3 loop reads CASSYIPGKGTEAFF. For the CDR3, the DNA is TGTGCCAGTAGTTACATCCCAGGGAAGGGAACTGAAGCTTTCTTT.

The chain carries TRBV4-2 and TRBJ2-2, with TRBD2 matching 8 bases. V gave up 4 bases and J gave up 2 bases; unmatched junction bases: 9. Germline CDR1 is LGHNA and CDR2 is YNFKEQ. This CDR3 is built from 17 residues. The CDR3 nucleotides are TGTGCCAGCAGCCCCCAGGATAGCGGGGAAAACACCGGGGAGCTGTTTTTT. This encodes CASSPQDSGENTGELFF.